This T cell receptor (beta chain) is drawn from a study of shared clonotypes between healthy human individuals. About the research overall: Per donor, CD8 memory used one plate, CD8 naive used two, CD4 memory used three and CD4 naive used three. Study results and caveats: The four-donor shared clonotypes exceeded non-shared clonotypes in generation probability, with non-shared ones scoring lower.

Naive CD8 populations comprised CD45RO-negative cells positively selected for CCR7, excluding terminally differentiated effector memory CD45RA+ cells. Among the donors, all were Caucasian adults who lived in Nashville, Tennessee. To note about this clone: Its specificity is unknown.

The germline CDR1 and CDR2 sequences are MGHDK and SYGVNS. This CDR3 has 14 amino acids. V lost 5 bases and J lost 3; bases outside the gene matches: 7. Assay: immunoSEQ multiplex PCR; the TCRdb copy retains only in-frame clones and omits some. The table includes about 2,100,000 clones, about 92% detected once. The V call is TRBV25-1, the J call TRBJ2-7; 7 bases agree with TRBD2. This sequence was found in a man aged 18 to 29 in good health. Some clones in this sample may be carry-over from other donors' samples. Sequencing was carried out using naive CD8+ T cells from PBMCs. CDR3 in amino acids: CASSQAGPGYEQYF. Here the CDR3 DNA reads TGTGCCAGCAGTCAAGCGGGACCCGGCTACGAGCAGTACTTC.